The 12 T cell receptor beta chains below come from one sample, sequenced in a study of blood T cell repertoires in COVID-19. Only in-frame clones appear in the TCRdb table, and some are missing; sequencing was by immunoSEQ multiplex PCR. The sample contains approximately 250,000 clones, approximately 80% of which appear only once. Source material: peripheral blood. These receptors were collected from a man aged 40-49 years who had recovered from COVID-19.

The chain joins TRBV28 to TRBJ2-3; 11 bases match TRBD2. The germline gives CDR1 MDHEN, CDR2 SYDVKM. Trimming at V came to 3 bases and at J to 4 bases, leaving 3 bases not matched to a gene. This CDR3 comprises 15 residues. CDR3 sequence: CASSFSGRGADTQYF. DNA for the CDR3: TGTGCCAGCAGTTTTAGCGGGAGGGGAGCAGATACGCAGTATTTT.

The V call is TRBV11-3, the J call TRBJ1-1, with D possibly being TRBD1 (6 bases). This CDR3 has 16 amino acids. V was pared by 5 bases and J by 6 bases, with 22 bases between. CDR1 is SGHNT, CDR2 YENEEA, per germline. The CDR3 sequence: CASSHRQGQGYAEAFF. The CDR3 DNA reads as TGTGCCAGCAGCCACCGGCAGGGGCAAGGGTACGCTGAAGCTTTCTTT.

This chain connects TRBV6-5 to TRBJ2-5; D is unresolved. Germline V gene sequence: CDR1 MNHEY, CDR2 SVGAGI. The V and J ends lost 4 bases and 5 bases respectively, with 8 bases between them. The CDR3 has 12 residues. CDR3 bases: TGTGCCAGCAGTTCCGTTGTGGAGACCCAGTACTTC. Translating gives CASSSVVETQYF.

A single count supports this clone. The chain recombines TRBV18 with TRBJ2-1, with 10 bases identical to TRBD1. This CDR3 is built from 15 residues. Germline CDR1 and CDR2: KGHSH and LQKENI. V trimming: 1 base; J trimming: 10 bases; junction bases outside the gene matches: 7. Here the CDR3 DNA reads TGTGCCAGCTCACCACTGGGACAGGGGAGGCAGGAGCAGTTCTTC. Translating gives CASSPLGQGRQEQFF. Looking up the rest from reference TRBV18 and TRBJ2-1 gives the full variable domain: NAGVMQNPRHLVRRRGQEARLRCSPMKGHSHVYWYRQLPEEGLKFMVYLQKENIIDESGMPKERFSAEFPKEGPSILRIQQVVRGDSAAYFCASSPLGQGRQEQFFGPGTRLTVL.

The rearrangement uses TRBV5-4 and TRBJ2-5, with D possibly matching TRBD2 (6 bases). The CDR3 is 15 residues long. V was shortened by 1 base and J by 5 bases, with 15 bases between the two germline ends. CDR1 SGHNT and CDR2 YYREEE come from the germline V gene (reference sequence). CDR3 protein: CASSLRQEGRETQYF. The CDR3 DNA follows: TGTGCCAGCAGCTTGAGGCAGGAGGGGAGGGAGACCCAGTACTTC.

The chain's CDR3 is CASSLGLTMGGYTF. The CDR3 region has the DNA TGTGCCAGCAGCTTAGGTTTGACAATGGGCGGCTACACCTTC. This chain links TRBV7-8 with TRBJ1-2; D is uncertain. This CDR3 region has 14 residues. V lost 1 base and J 8 bases, leaving 14 bases between the germline ends. CDR1 is SGHVS and CDR2 is FQNEAQ in the germline V gene.

The genes are TRBV15 and TRBJ2-5, with D maybe TRBD2 (7 bases). CDR1 LNHNV and CDR2 YYDKDF come from the germline V gene (reference sequence). The germline V and J ends were trimmed by 5 bases and 4 bases, with 14 bases remaining between them. The CDR3 is made up of 14 amino acids. For the CDR3, the DNA is TGTGCCACCAGCCGGAGGGGGGGGGCAGAGACCCAGTACTTC. This translates into CATSRRGGAETQYF.

To note about this clone: Other DNA sequences within the sample encode an identical CDR3. Here the CDR3 DNA reads TGTGCCAGCAGCCAGGGGGCGAGCACAGATACGCAGTATTTT. Amino acids: CASSQGASTDTQYF. The chain has TRBV3-1 (or the pseudogene TRBV3-2) and TRBJ2-3; the D gene is possibly TRBD1 (6 bases). Deletions cut 3 bases from V and 0 bases from J, with 7 bases between. CDR3 length: 14 amino acids. CDR1 is LGHDT and CDR2 is YNNKEL in the germline V gene (reference sequence).

The genes are TRBV7-2 and TRBJ1-1; D call uncertain. CDR1 SGHTA and CDR2 FQGNSA come from the germline V gene. Trimming cost V 5 bases and J 3 bases, with 10 bases left between them. This CDR3 has 13 amino acids. As DNA, the CDR3 is TGTGCCAGCAGCGGAGGGCTTGACACTGAAGCTTTCTTT. It yields the protein CASSGGLDTEAFF.

J is TRBJ2-7 and V is TRBV27, with TRBD1 matching over 8 bases. The ends lost 4 bases at V and 12 bases at J; junction bases unmatched: 8. Germline values: CDR1 MNHEY, CDR2 SMNVEV (reference sequence). This CDR3 has 12 residues. The CDR3 sequence is CASSSLPGQAYF. The CDR3 region has the DNA TGTGCCAGCAGTTCCCTTCCGGGACAGGCGTACTTC.

This clone was seen a single time. The chain combines TRBV5-6 with TRBJ1-1, with D tentatively TRBD1 (6 bases). The V end was cut by 3 bases, the J end by 10 bases, with 13 bases between. Germline loops: CDR1 SGHDT, CDR2 YYEEEE. There are 12 residues in the CDR3. CDR3 nucleotides: TGTGCCAGCAGCTCGAGGGGGATTGTAGCTTTCTTT. This encodes CASSSRGIVAFF.

This clone turned up a few times. The V call is TRBV6-5, the J call TRBJ1-4; D call uncertain. There are 13 residues in the CDR3. V dropped 8 bases and J dropped 8 bases, with 15 bases sitting between them. CDR1 is MNHEY and CDR2 is SVGAGI in the germline V gene. CDR3 region: CASGMRVREKLFF. CDR3 bases: TGTGCCAGCGGCATGAGGGTGCGGGAAAAACTGTTTTTT.